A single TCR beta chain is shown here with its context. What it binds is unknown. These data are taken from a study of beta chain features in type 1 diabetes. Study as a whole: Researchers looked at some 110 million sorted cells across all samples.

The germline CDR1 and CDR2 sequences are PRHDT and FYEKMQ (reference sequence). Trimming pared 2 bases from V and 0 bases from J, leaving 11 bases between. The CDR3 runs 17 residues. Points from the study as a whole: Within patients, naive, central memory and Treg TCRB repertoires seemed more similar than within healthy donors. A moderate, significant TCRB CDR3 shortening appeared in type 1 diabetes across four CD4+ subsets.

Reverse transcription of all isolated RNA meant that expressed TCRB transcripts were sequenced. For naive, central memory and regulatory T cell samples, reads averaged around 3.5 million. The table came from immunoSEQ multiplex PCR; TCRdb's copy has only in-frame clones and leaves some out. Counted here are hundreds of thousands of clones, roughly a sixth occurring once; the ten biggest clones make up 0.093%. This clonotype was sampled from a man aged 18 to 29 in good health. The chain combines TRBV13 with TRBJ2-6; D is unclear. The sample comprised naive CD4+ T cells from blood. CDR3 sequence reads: CASSLPSLHSGANVLTF. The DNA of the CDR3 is TGTGCCAGCAGCTTACCCTCACTGCACTCTGGGGCCAACGTCCTGACTTTC.